This T cell receptor (beta chain) was retrieved from a study of shared clonotypes between healthy human individuals. For unsorted samples, genomic DNA was extracted from around 95 million PBMCs. CDR1 is SGHKS, CDR2 YYEKEE, per germline (reference sequence). This CDR3 is 15 amino acids long. V was cut by 0 bases and J by 4 bases, with 10 bases left in between. PCR replicates performed on unsorted PBMC used approximately 310 ng DNA, roughly 27,000 T cell genomes. The unsorted PBMC sample used ten immunoSEQ deep assay plates. In the study's own analysis: There were no quality scores in the junction-only immunoSEQ sequences, so filtering differed. Profiling relied on immunoSEQ multiplex PCR, and the TCRdb table lists in-frame clones only, not all of them. D and trimming come from the DNA, and the V and J calls and clone size come from that table. Among under 600,000 clones listed, roughly 79% were seen once.

V gene TRBV5-5 combines with J gene TRBJ2-2; possible D gene TRBD1, 5 bases. The receptor was isolated from a woman aged 40 to 50 in good health. Some clones in this sample may be carry-over from other donors' samples. The sequenced material came from PBMCs. The CDR3 DNA follows: TGTGCCAGCAGCTTGGGGCAGGGTATCACCGGGGAGCTGTTTTTT. It encodes CASSLGQGITGELFF.